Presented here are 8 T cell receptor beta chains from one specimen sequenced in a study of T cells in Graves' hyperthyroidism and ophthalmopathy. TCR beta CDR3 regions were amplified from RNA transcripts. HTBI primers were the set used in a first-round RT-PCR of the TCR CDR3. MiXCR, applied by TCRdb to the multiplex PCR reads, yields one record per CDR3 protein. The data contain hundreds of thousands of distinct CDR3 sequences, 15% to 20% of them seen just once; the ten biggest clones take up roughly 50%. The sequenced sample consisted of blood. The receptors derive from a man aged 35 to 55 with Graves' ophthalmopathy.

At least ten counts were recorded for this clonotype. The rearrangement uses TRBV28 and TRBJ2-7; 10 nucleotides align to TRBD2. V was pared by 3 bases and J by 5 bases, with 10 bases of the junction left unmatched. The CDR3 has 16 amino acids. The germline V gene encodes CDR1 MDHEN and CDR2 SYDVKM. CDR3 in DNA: TGTGCCAGCAGTTTGGAGCGGGAGGGTATCAGGGACGAGCAGTACTTC. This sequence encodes CASSLEREGIRDEQYF.

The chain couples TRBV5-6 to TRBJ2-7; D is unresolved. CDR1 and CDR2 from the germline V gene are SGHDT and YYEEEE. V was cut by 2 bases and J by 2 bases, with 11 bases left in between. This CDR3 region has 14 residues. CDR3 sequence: CASSFTTAAYEQYF. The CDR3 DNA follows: TGTGCCAGCAGCTTTACAACAGCCGCCTACGAGCAGTACTTC.

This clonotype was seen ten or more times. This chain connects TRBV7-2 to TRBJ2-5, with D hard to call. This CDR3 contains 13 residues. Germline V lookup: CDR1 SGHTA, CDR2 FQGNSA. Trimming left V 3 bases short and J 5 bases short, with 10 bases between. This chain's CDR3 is CASSFRARETQYF. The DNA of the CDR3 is TGTGCCAGCAGCTTTAGGGCTCGGGAGACCCAGTACTTC.

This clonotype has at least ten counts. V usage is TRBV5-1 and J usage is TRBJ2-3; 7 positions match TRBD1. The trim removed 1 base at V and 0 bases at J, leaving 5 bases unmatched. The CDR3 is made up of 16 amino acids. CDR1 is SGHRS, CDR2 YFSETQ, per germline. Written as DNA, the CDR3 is TGCGCCAGCAGCTTGAGTCGGGACAGTAGCACAGATACGCAGTATTTT. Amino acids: CASSLSRDSSTDTQYF.

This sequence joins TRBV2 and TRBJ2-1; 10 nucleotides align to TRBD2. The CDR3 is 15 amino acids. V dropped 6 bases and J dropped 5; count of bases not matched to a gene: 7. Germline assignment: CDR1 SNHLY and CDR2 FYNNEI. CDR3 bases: TGTGCCAGCAGCCCCCGGACTAGCGGACACAATGAGCAGTTCTTC. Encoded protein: CASSPRTSGHNEQFF.

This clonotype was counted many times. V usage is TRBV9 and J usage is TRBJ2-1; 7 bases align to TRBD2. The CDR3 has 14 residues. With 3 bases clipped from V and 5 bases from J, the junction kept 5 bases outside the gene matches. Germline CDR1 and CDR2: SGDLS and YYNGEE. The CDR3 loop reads CASSGGGVNNEQFF. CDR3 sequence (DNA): TGTGCCAGCAGCGGGGGGGGAGTTAACAATGAGCAGTTCTTC. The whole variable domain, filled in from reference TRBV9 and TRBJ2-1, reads DSGVTQTPKHLITATGQRVTLRCSPRSGDLSVYWYQQSLDQGLQFLIQYYNGEERAKGNILERFSAQQFPDLHSELNLSSLELGDSALYFCASSGGGVNNEQFFGPGTRLTVL.

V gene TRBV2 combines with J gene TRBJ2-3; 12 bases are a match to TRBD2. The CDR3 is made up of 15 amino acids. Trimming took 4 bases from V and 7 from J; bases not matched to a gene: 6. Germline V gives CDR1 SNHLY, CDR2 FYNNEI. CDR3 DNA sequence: TGTGCCAGCAGTGTTACTAGCGGGGGGACCTATACGCAGTATTTT. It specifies CASSVTSGGTYTQYF. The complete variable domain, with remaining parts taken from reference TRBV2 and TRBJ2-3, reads EPEVTQTPSHQVTQMGQEVILRCVPISNHLYFYWYRQILGQKVEFLVSFYNNEISEKSEIFDDQFSVERPDGSNFTLKIRSTKLEDSAMYFCASSVTSGGTYTQYFGPGTRLTVL.

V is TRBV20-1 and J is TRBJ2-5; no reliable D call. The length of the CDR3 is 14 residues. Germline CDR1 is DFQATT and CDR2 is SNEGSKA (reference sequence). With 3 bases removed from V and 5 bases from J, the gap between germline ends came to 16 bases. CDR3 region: CSASKSMSQETQYF. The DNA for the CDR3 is TGCAGTGCTAGTAAGAGTATGTCCCAGGAGACCCAGTACTTC.